This T cell receptor (beta chain) is from a study of T-cell memory formation after mild COVID-19. Points from the study as a whole: Detection of some responders pre-infection suggested pre-existing cross-reactive memory T cells participated.

This clonotype occurred a few times. Its target is not known. MiXCR, applied by TCRdb to the 5' RACE reads, yields one record per CDR3 protein. The sample records some 310,000 distinct CDR3 sequences, less than 25% being singletons. V shed 5 bases and J shed 5 bases, with 7 bases lying between them. Germline loops: CDR1 KGHDR, CDR2 SFDVKD. CDR3 length: 12 residues. This TCR was sampled from a man in his late teens or twenties who had mild COVID-19 (a few samples of this study predate the infection). Cell type and time point are not known. Sequencing was done on a sample of PBMCs or a T cell subset sorted from them (not recorded which). The V and J genes are TRBV24-1 and TRBJ2-3; D is unresolved. CDR3 coding DNA: TGTGCCACCAGTGGCTCCGGAGATACGCAGTATTTT. This translates into CATSGSGDTQYF.